This T cell receptor beta chain was captured by sequencing in a study of Ad26.COV2.S vaccination and SARS-CoV-2 variants (dated by TCRdb to 2020 to 2022). Some background on the complete study: Vaccine-arm donors came from COV1001, a multicentre, randomized, double-blind, placebo-controlled phase I-IIa trial of Ad26.COV2.S in healthy adults. A total of 32 samples were included in the TCR-sequenced set, comprising around 20 Ad26.COV2.S vaccine recipients, 5 placebo recipients and 8 SARS-CoV-2 convalescent individuals. Dosing of Ad26.COV2.S was intramuscular, at either 5x10^10 or 1x10^11 viral particles, delivered as one shot or as two shots spaced 56 days apart. The specificity and breadth of SARS-CoV-2-reactive T cell receptors after Ad26.COV2.S vaccination were assessed by TCRbeta repertoire sequencing. Investigators remained blinded to trial group allocation during experiments and outcome assessment. Trial participants were randomized into five groups of five, in which low-dose or high-dose Ad26.COV2.S was given once or twice, or placebo was given on both occasions. On the study overall, not on this receptor specifically: After vaccination, spike-specific CD8+ and CD4+ T cell responses were reported to show substantial breadth. The study was not powered for comparison of responses between vaccine doses or regimens. Ad26.COV2.S recipients had higher spike-specific TCR breadth than placebo recipients (P = 0.0014). Comparable non-spike TCR breadth was observed between vaccine and placebo recipients, consistent with only spike being contained in the vaccine. The authors noted that total T cell responses may have been underestimated by the TCR breadth and depth analyses.

The immunoSEQ Assay was used to sequence TCRbeta CDR3 regions. After extraction, genomic DNA underwent amplification by bias-controlled multiplex PCR, followed by high-throughput sequencing. The authors' analysis ran thus. To quantify the absolute abundance of every unique TCRbeta CDR3 region, sequences were collapsed and filtered. Usable DNA was measured by amplifying reference genes present in all nucleated cells, and TCRbeta template counts were normalized to that usable DNA to estimate T cell fraction. Repertoire TCRs were annotated as SARS-CoV-2-specific when V gene, CDR3 amino acid sequence and J gene were exactly matched to a known reactive TCR set. The reference SARS-CoV-2 TCR set came from MIRA and was filtered for enrichment in COVID-19-positive ImmuneCODE repertoires, removing public or cross-reactive TCRs. Drawing on the MIRA antigens, annotated TCRs were analysed further at the level of specific ORF or position within ORF. Breadth was defined as the number of annotated unique rearrangements divided by the total number of unique productive rearrangements, and depth was defined as the summed frequency of the annotated unique rearrangements. Two-sided Wilcoxon rank-sum tests were applied when comparing TCR breadth between groups. In its TCRdb copy, this immuneACCESS table keeps in-frame sequences only and misses some clones. Where compared with another copy, unresolved V genes explain less than half of these, and the others have no known cause. Clonal size and the V and J genes are those of that table, whereas D and trimming came from the DNA. For this sample the table gives about 400,000 clones, of which approximately 91% were detected only once. The ten largest account for 3.5% of the sample.

The CDR3 runs 14 residues from the cysteine to the phenylalanine. The only DNA kept is the CDR3, 42 bases in frame from the first base. CDR1 and CDR2, looked up from the germline V gene, are MNHEY and SVGAGI. Trimming leaves V shorter by 8 bases and J shorter by 6 bases, with the junction holding 5 bases beyond the gene matches. The sample's treatment or condition, from its label and the paper: about 20 received Ad26.COV2.S at low or high dose, single or two shots; roughly 5 received placebo; per-sample allocation not given. For vaccine and placebo recipients, the sequenced repertoires came from samples collected on day 63 after the first injection. Cohort 1b enrolled 20 to 30 adults aged 18-55 years at a single site in Boston, USA, between 29 July and 7 August 2020. Ad26.COV2.S was a replication-incompetent adenovirus type 26 vector that expressed a prefusion-stabilized SARS-CoV-2 spike protein derived from the original Wuhan strain.

As concerns this clone: It lacks a known antigen. No base-level quality is on record; no much larger clone is a single base apart.

The starting material was peripheral blood, obtained in a trial of Ad26.COV2.S vaccine versus placebo. The sequence was collected from a person between 18 and 65 years old who received the Ad26.COV2.S COVID-19 vaccine or a placebo. The V gene is TRBV6-5 and the J gene is TRBJ2-1; TRBD2 agrees with 12 junctional bases. The CDR3 reads as follows: CASSLAGGGNEQFF. The nucleotide sequence reads TGTGCCAGCTCGCTAGCGGGGGGGGGCAATGAGCAGTTCTTC.